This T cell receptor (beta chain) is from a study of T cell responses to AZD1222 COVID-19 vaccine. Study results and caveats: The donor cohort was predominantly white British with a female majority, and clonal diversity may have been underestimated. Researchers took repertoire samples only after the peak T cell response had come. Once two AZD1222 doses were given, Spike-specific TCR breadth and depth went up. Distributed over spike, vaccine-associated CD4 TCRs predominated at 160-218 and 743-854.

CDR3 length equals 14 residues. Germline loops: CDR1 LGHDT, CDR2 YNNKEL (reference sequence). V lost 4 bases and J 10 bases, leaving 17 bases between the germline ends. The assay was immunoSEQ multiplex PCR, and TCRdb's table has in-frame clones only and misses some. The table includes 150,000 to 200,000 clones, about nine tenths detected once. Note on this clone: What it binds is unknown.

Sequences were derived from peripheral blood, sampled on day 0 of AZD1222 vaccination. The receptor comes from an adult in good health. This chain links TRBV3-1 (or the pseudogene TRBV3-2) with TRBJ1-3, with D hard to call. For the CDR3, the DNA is TGTGCCAGCAGCCCGGAAGCCCATTTGGGGACCATATATTTT. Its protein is CASSPEAHLGTIYF.